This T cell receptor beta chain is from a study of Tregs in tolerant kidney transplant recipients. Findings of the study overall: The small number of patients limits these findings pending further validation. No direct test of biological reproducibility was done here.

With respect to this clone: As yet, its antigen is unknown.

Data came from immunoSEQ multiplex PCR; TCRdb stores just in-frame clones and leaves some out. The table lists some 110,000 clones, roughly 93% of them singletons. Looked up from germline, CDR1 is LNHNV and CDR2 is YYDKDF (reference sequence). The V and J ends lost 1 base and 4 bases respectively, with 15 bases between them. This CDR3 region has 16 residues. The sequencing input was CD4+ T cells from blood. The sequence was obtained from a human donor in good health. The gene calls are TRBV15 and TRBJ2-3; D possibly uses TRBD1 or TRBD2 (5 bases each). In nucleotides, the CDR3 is TGTGCCACCAGCAGAGGGGACCTGGGTTCTGCAGATACGCAGTATTTT. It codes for CATSRGDLGSADTQYF.